The T cell receptor (beta chain) under discussion was sequenced for a study of beta chain features in type 1 diabetes. The study, taken as a whole, reports: Shorter TCRB CDR3s, moderately but significantly so, were found in Type 1 diabetes patients in all four CD4+ subsets.

Expressed TCRB transcripts were sequenced after all isolated RNA was converted to cDNA. Assay used: immunoSEQ multiplex PCR; TCRdb lists only in-frame clones, some missing. Here the sample spans about 170,000 clones, under 9.5% being singletons. This clone was observed a few times. Its specificity is unknown. With 6 bases clipped from V and 4 bases from J, the junction kept 6 bases outside the gene matches. Germline V gene data show CDR1 as SNHLY and CDR2 as FYNNEI. The CDR3 loop spans 15 amino acids. This clonotype originated in a man aged 18 to 29 with type 1 diabetes. The chain uses TRBV2 and TRBJ1-4; 9 nucleotides line up with TRBD1. What was sequenced was central memory CD4+ T cells from blood. The CDR3 region is CASSGQGKLNEKLFF. The CDR3 DNA follows: TGTGCCAGCAGCGGACAGGGGAAGCTTAATGAAAAACTGTTTTTT. The full variable domain, its missing parts supplied by reference TRBV2 and TRBJ1-4, is EPEVTQTPSHQVTQMGQEVILRCVPISNHLYFYWYRQILGQKVEFLVSFYNNEISEKSEIFDDQFSVERPDGSNFTLKIRSTKLEDSAMYFCASSGQGKLNEKLFFGSGTQLSVL.